These T cell receptor beta chains were read from a single sample in a study of beta chain features in type 1 diabetes. Profiled with immunoSEQ multiplex PCR; TCRdb holds only in-frame clones, not every one. The sample carries hundreds of thousands of clones, 15% to 17% recorded once. The sample comprised naive CD4+ T cells from blood. Receptor source: a man aged 18 to 30 in good health. Both conserved end residues are part of each CDR3. The D gene is left open where the match is weak. Clone size is shown for a subset of rows, as once, few, many or a class of expanded clone.

TRBV5-1	TRBJ2-5	.	TRBD1	TGCGCCAGCAGCTACGGGACAGAATACCCGTGGGTCCAAGAGACCCAGTACTTC	CASSYGTEYPWVQETQYF
TRBV9	TRBJ2-7	.	.	TGTGCCAGCAGCGCCGGGGGCGAGCAGTACTTC	CASSAGGEQYF
TRBV5-1	TRBJ2-5	.	TRBD1	TGCGCCAGCACTATGGACAGGGGGGGCGTGGAGACCCAGTACTTC	CASTMDRGGVETQYF
TRBV7-2	TRBJ2-3	.	.	TGTGCCAGCAGCTTATTGATGGACCCAGATACGCAGTATTTT	CASSLLMDPDTQYF
TRBV14	TRBJ1-2	.	.	TGTGCCAGCAGCCAACAGGCGTTGTCTAACTATGGCTACACCTTC	CASSQQALSNYGYTF
TRBV7-2	TRBJ1-5	few	.	TGTGCCAGCAGCTCCGGGACTAGCAATCAGCCCCAGCATTTT	CASSSGTSNQPQHF
TRBV9	TRBJ2-7	few	.	TGTGCCAGCAGCGTAGAACCAGGGAGGACCTACGAGCAGTACTTC	CASSVEPGRTYEQYF
TRBV7-2	TRBJ2-1	few	TRBD2	TGTGCCAGCAGCCCTGGGTGGCGGGGGGCGAACAATGAGCAGTTCTTC	CASSPGWRGANNEQFF
TRBV7-9	TRBJ2-2	.	.	TGTGCCAGCAGCCAGTCAACGACCGGGGAGCTGTTTTTT	CASSQSTTGELFF
TRBV7-2	TRBJ2-7	few	.	TGTGCCAGCAGCCCGGACAGGGCGGGAGCCTACGAGCAGTACTTC	CASSPDRAGAYEQYF
TRBV9	TRBJ2-2	.	TRBD2	TGTGCCAGCAGCGTTACTAGCGGGAGCTTTGGGGAGCTGTTTTTT	CASSVTSGSFGELFF
TRBV7-2	TRBJ2-1	few	.	TGTGCCAGCATCTACACGGGGGCCAATGAGCAGTTCTTC	CASIYTGANEQFF